This T cell receptor beta chain comes out of a study of blood T cells in healthy people across ages. This clonotype appeared many times. Its antigen is not identified. Next came a second PCR, run for about 6 to 12 cycles, which used a sample-barcoded 5' primer along with a J-beta primer mix. TCRdb analysed the 5' RACE reads with MiXCR anew, one entry per CDR3 protein. The repertoire includes some 930,000 distinct CDR3 sequences, roughly 28% of them detected once, and more than 8.5% sits in the top ten. Study-level findings and limits: Unsorted PBMCs blocked a conclusive comparison of naive and antigen-experienced cells.

V lost 7 bases, J lost 8 bases, and 9 bases lay in between. The CDR3 has 12 residues. Germline V gives CDR1 SEHNR, CDR2 FQNEAQ (reference sequence). A further study also used this sample, focusing on T cells of mothers and their children.

J is TRBJ1-6 and V is TRBV7-9; tentatively, D is TRBD1 (5 bases). The material sequenced was blood. This sequence was found in a woman aged 40 to 49 in good health. The CDR3 spells CASNQQDSPLHF. CDR3 DNA sequence: TGTGCCAGCAACCAACAGGATTCACCCCTCCACTTT.